This T cell receptor beta chain was identified in a study of PD-1 blockade in mismatch repair-deficient tumors. Findings and limits, study-wide: Tumor-resident clones, often undetectable pretreatment in blood, expanded then contracted after pembrolizumab.

Repertoires were generated with immunoSEQ multiplex PCR, while TCRdb's copy carries only in-frame clones and drops some. This table has roughly 70,000 clones, approximately 78% appearing once. The CDR3 spans 14 residues. V lost 7 bases and J 5 bases, leaving 15 bases between the germline ends. The germline gives CDR1 MNHEY, CDR2 SVGAGI. With regard to this clone: Antigen unknown.

The TCR comes from an adult with mismatch repair-deficient cancer. V gene TRBV6-5 combines with J gene TRBJ2-1; TRBD1 or TRBD2 may be the D gene (5 bases each). Sequences were derived from peripheral blood, sampled 2 weeks after starting pembrolizumab. The CDR3 DNA reads as TGTGCCAGCACCCCGCGGAGAGGGGACAATGAGCAGTTCTTC. Its protein is CASTPRRGDNEQFF.